The entry below gives a single T cell receptor (beta chain) sequence along with its context. The entry originates in a study of patients and donors after allogeneic stem cell transplantation. TCRdb ran MiXCR on the RT-PCR reads and lists one entry per CDR3 protein. The sample lists about 960,000 distinct CDR3 sequences, 15% to 20% occurring once. The TCR was taken from a human donor who was either an allogeneic HSCT recipient or a stem cell or donor lymphocyte infusion donor (not recorded which). It is not recorded whose cells these are; they may come from a transplant donor. Specimen: blood, either unsorted or a sorted T cell fraction (not recorded which).

The CDR3 DNA reads TGCGCCAGCAGCTTGGACCGTTATACGCAGTATTTT. It yields the protein CASSLDRYTQYF. The chain uses TRBV5-1 and TRBJ2-3; D gene ambiguous. The CDR3 totals 12 residues. The V end lost 0 bases, the J end lost 7 bases, and 6 bases lay between the germline ends. The V gene's germline CDR1 is SGHRS and CDR2 YFSETQ.